This TCR beta chain was recovered during a study of blood T cells in healthy people across ages (dated by TCRdb to between 2015 and 2017). Regarding the complete study: Template switching captured roughly one uniquely barcoded TCR beta cDNA molecule per two T cells in model experiments. To track age-related changes in TCR beta repertoire diversity, the study relied on deep sequencing normalized with unique cDNA molecular identifiers. The donors were split into four age groups: young (average around 15 years), middle-aged (39), aged (over 55) and long-lived (more than 80). To avoid experimental bias, donors of different ages were randomly spread across the sequencing lanes. Using the same blood draw, the study looked at two additional independent replicas of 1 million unique cDNA reads for two donors, one aged 18 to 30 and the other aged 80 or older.

Library method: 5' RACE. TCRdb lists the instrument as Illumina HiSeq 2500. The second PCR ran for about 6 to 12 cycles and used a J-beta primer mix along with a sample-barcoded 5' primer. Each TCR beta cDNA molecule received a unique molecular identifier from a template-switch 5' adaptor carrying 12 random nucleotides. Each sample yielded at least 2.5 million CDR3-containing paired-end reads. First-strand cDNA was synthesized from all RNA with the Mint cDNA synthesis kit, primed by a TRBC-specific oligonucleotide. All cDNA was treated with uracil-DNA glycosylase and then went through a first 18-cycle PCR with the universal primers M1SS and BC2_uni_R. The original methods were these. Each sample was normalized by randomly selecting 1 million high-quality reads, each carrying a distinct molecular identifier. Reads sharing molecular identifiers were discarded rather than binned into consensus sequences. MiTCR, with a Q25 quality threshold and the strictest error-elimination algorithm, was used for CDR3 identification, clonotype clustering and error correction. A nonparametric unseen species model with Euler transformation was used to estimate lower-bound total TCR beta diversity. The raw public reads went through TCRdb reprocessing: fastp at Q25, MiXCR clone calling, in-frame beta chains kept. Records with the same CDR3 protein are collapsed into one entry carrying the most frequent genes and DNA. The V and J calls here are based on TCRdb, not the publication. For this sample the table gives 1.2 million to 1.5 million distinct CDR3 sequences, of which roughly 40% were detected only once. The ten largest clones represent approximately 7.9% of the sample.

This clonotype was seen a few times. The antigen it recognizes is unknown. No much larger clonotype is one base removed from it; base qualities were not supplied. From the cysteine up to the phenylalanine, the CDR3 has a length of 13 residues. Of the read, only the CDR3 DNA is kept; its 39 bases are in frame from base 1. In the germline V gene, CDR1 corresponds to MNHEY and CDR2 to SVGAGI. Deletion took 6 bases off V and 9 bases off J, with a span of 15 bases between the germline ends. The donors were some 36 Caucasian individuals from Russia, aged roughly 6 to 100 years, who were systemically healthy. Each donor gave 8.5 to 10 milliliters of peripheral blood, collected into EDTA-treated Vacutainer tubes. Ficoll-Paque density-gradient centrifugation was used to isolate PBMCs, with at least 6.5 million per sample. Trizol reagent was used to extract total RNA from PBMCs, with at least 5 micrograms per sample. For every donor, an aliquot of PBMCs went through flow cytometry to measure the percentages of naive CD45RAhigh/CD27high T cells.

Overall results and qualifications from the work: The percentage of naive T cells measured by flow cytometry correlated strongly with observed TCR beta diversity. As age increased, observed TCR beta diversity per million T cells dropped in a roughly linear way, and a significant reduction was already evident by age around 41. Estimates of total diversity based on one million sequenced T cells were considered lower bounds and underestimates. Because the CMV infection status of the donors was unknown, age-related changes in expanded clonotypes may potentially have been confounded. Bulk unsorted PBMC profiling prevented conclusive comparison of naive and antigen-experienced compartments. Compared with the aged group, the long-lived group had more naive CD4+ T cells, fewer expanded clones and increased TCR diversity, a pattern suggesting age selection.

This receptor chain uses TRBV6-5 and TRBJ1-5; perhaps TRBD1 is the D gene, with 5 bases matching. Sequencing used blood. This receptor was taken from a woman aged 18-35 years in good health. The CDR3 region: CASSATVQAPQHF. In nucleotide form, the sequence is TGTGCCAGCAGCGCGACAGTCCAAGCGCCCCAGCATTTT.